These T cell receptor beta chains were read from a single sample in a study of CD8+ T cells in alopecia areata. Using immunoSEQ multiplex PCR, the repertoire was profiled, and TCRdb retains in-frame clones only, with some absent. The data contain about 160,000 clones, less than 70% of them singletons. Sequenced here: CD4+ T cells sorted from blood, sampled at week 4, from a patient treated with tofacitinib. These receptors originate from a human donor with alopecia areata. CDR3s include the opening cysteine and the closing phenylalanine or tryptophan. D genes are given only for firm matches. Expanded clones get a size class; other rows say once, few or many, or leave the size out.

D gene | J gene | clone size | V gene | CDR3 protein | CDR3 DNA
- | TRBJ1-1 | - | TRBV29-1 | CSVQTENTEAFF | TGCAGCGTCCAGACAGAGAACACTGAAGCTTTCTTT
- | TRBJ2-3 | - | TRBV21-1 | CASSNRSLAADTQYF | TGTGCCAGCAGCAATAGGTCACTAGCGGCAGATACGCAGTATTTT
- | TRBJ2-7 | - | TRBV30 | CAWSGGGGFSEQYF | TGTGCCTGGAGTGGGGGAGGGGGATTCAGCGAGCAGTACTTC
- | TRBJ1-2 | - | TRBV29-1 | CSATRDGGGYTF | TGCAGCGCCACCCGGGACGGCGGAGGCTACACCTTC
- | TRBJ2-5 | many | TRBV11-2 | CASSKTRGETQYF | TGTGCCAGCAGCAAAACGAGGGGAGAGACCCAGTACTTC
- | TRBJ2-2 | - | TRBV29-1 | CSVIGTHTGELFF | TGCAGCGTTATTGGGACTCATACCGGGGAGCTGTTTTTT
- | TRBJ2-7 | - | TRBV29-1 | CSVGTDEQYF | TGCAGCGTTGGGACAGACGAGCAGTACTTC
TRBD1 | TRBJ2-5 | - | TRBV27 | CASSLDRDADTQYF | TGTGCCAGCAGTCTAGACAGGGATGCCGATACCCAGTACTTC
- | TRBJ2-1 | - | TRBV14 | CASSQDSWYNEQFF | TGTGCCAGCAGCCAAGATTCGTGGTACAATGAGCAGTTCTTC
- | TRBJ1-2 | - | TRBV25-1 | CASSLGGYGYTF | TGTGCCAGCAGTTTGGGGGGTTATGGCTACACCTTC
- | TRBJ1-1 | - | TRBV6-5 | CASSYFVGNTEAFF | TGTGCCAGCAGTTACTTCGTGGGGAACACTGAAGCTTTCTTT
- | TRBJ2-2 | few | TRBV6-6 | CASNLGSVAGELFF | TGTGCCAGCAATTTGGGTAGTGTTGCCGGGGAGCTGTTTTTT
TRBD2 | TRBJ2-1 | few | TRBV30 | CAYEGLAGRNEQFF | TGTGCCTACGAAGGACTAGCGGGGCGAAATGAGCAGTTCTTC
- | TRBJ2-5 | - | TRBV5-6 | CASSLEAGNQYF | TGTGCCAGCAGCTTGGAAGCAGGGAACCAGTACTTC
TRBD2 | TRBJ2-5 | - | TRBV6-1 | CASSSGTSGVGTQYF | TGTGCCAGCAGTTCCGGGACTAGCGGGGTCGGGACCCAGTACTTC
- | TRBJ2-5 | - | TRBV7-2 | CASSLSWTRETQYF | TGTGCCAGCAGCTTATCGTGGACGCGGGAGACCCAGTACTTC
TRBD2 | TRBJ2-1 | few | TRBV29-1 | CSVAGAGGFNEQFF | TGCAGCGTGGCTGGGGCGGGGGGCTTCAATGAGCAGTTCTTC
TRBD2 | TRBJ2-2 | - | TRBV5-1 | CASSFRLADTGELFF | TGCGCCAGCAGCTTTAGACTAGCGGACACCGGGGAGCTGTTTTTT
- | TRBJ2-5 | - | TRBV29-1 | CSVETVLGETQYF | TGCAGCGTTGAAACCGTTTTGGGGGAGACCCAGTACTTC
- | TRBJ1-4 | - | TRBV27 | CASTTFATNEKLFF | TGTGCCAGCACCACGTTTGCAACTAATGAAAAACTGTTTTTT
- | TRBJ1-6 | few | TRBV18 | CASSPVGDLGSPLHF | TGTGCCAGCTCACCAGTCGGGGACCTGGGTTCACCCCTCCACTTT
- | TRBJ1-1 | - | TRBV6-5 | CASRSWGASTEAFF | TGTGCCAGCAGATCGTGGGGGGCCAGCACTGAAGCTTTCTTT
TRBD1 | TRBJ2-1 | - | TRBV5-6 | CASSLVGDRVRDEQFF | TGTGCCAGCAGCTTGGTGGGGGACAGGGTTAGGGATGAGCAGTTCTTC
- | TRBJ2-2 | - | TRBV5-6 | CASSLVISGELFF | TGTGCCAGCAGCTTGGTCATTTCCGGGGAGCTGTTTTTT
- | TRBJ2-5 | - | TRBV6-5 | CASSYSAAGSRETQYF | TGTGCCAGCAGTTATTCGGCGGCGGGGTCCCGGGAGACCCAGTACTTC
- | TRBJ1-2 | - | TRBV5-1 | CASSLDRAGYTF | TGCGCCAGCAGCTTGGATAGGGCCGGCTACACCTTC
TRBD2 | TRBJ2-5 | - | TRBV18 | CASSPPRSPSGGQETQYF | TGTGCCAGCTCACCACCACGTTCTCCTAGCGGGGGGCAAGAGACCCAGTACTTC
- | TRBJ2-5 | - | TRBV29-1 | CSITTPGRQETQYF | TGCAGCATCACGACCCCGGGCCGTCAAGAGACCCAGTACTTC
TRBD1 | TRBJ1-5 | - | TRBV30 | CAWSPQGGQPQHF | TGTGCCTGGAGTCCACAGGGGGGCCAGCCCCAGCATTTT
- | TRBJ1-6 | few | TRBV4-2 | CASSQPSWTVLSPLHF | TGTGCCAGCAGCCAGCCAAGTTGGACAGTTCTATCACCCCTCCACTTT